These 29 T cell receptor beta chains were all obtained from the same sample, sequenced in a study of T cell repertoires in ileal Crohn's disease. The method was immunoSEQ multiplex PCR; TCRdb's version includes in-frame clones alone and lacks a portion of them. Altogether about 630 clones are present, roughly 85% being singletons, with the ten largest covering around a sixth. Time point indicated: neoterminal ileum biopsy at postoperative endoscopy, about 6 months after surgery. Sequenced material: ileal tissue. The receptors derive from an adult with Crohn's disease.

The rearrangement joins TRBV6-1 to TRBJ1-2, with D maybe TRBD1 (5 bases). This CDR3 comprises 13 residues. Trimming removed 5 bases from V and 8 bases from J, with 15 bases in between. Germline lookup yields CDR1 MNHNS and CDR2 SASEGT. For the CDR3, the DNA is TGTGCCAGCAGTCTCTTCGGCGGGGACGGCTACACCTTC. Protein: CASSLFGGDGYTF.

This chain joins TRBV5-1 and TRBJ2-7, with 7 bases identical to TRBD1. From germline, CDR1 is SGHRS and CDR2 YFSETQ. Trimming cost V 0 bases and J 0 bases; bases outside gene matches: 3. The CDR3 sequence is 15 residues long. The DNA of the CDR3 is TGCGCCAGCAGCTTGGGGGACAGCCCCTCCTACGAGCAGTACTTC. Translated: CASSLGDSPSYEQYF.

This clone appeared a few times. This chain uses TRBV7-9 with TRBJ2-7, with D possibly being TRBD1 (5 bases). V was shortened by 1 base and J by 2 bases, with 15 bases between the two germline ends. Germline lookup yields CDR1 SEHNR and CDR2 FQNEAQ (reference sequence). The CDR3 sequence is 16 residues long. The chain's CDR3 is CASSLGQTADAYEQYF. The DNA for the CDR3 is TGTGCCAGCAGCTTAGGCCAGACAGCTGACGCCTACGAGCAGTACTTC.

The rearrangement links TRBV7-2 to TRBJ2-7; 9 nucleotides match TRBD2. CDR3 length: 15 amino acids. Germline lookup yields CDR1 SGHTA and CDR2 FQGNSA. The junction had 6 bases not matched to a gene; V was cut back by 4 bases and J by 2 bases. DNA of the CDR3: TGTGCCAGCAGCTCAGCGGGGGGTCCTACCTACGAGCAGTACTTC. Translating it yields CASSSAGGPTYEQYF.

The genes are TRBV28 and TRBJ1-3, with 8 positions matching TRBD1. With V trimmed by 6 bases and J by 8 bases, 9 bases remained unmatched. The CDR3 covers 14 residues. Germline V gene sequence: CDR1 MDHEN, CDR2 SYDVKM. CDR3 sequence (DNA): TGTGCCAGCAGCGATGGTACAGGGGGTGACACCATATATTTT. It encodes CASSDGTGGDTIYF.

J is TRBJ1-2 and V is TRBV9, with no clear D. Trimming pared 4 bases from V and 4 bases from J, leaving 20 bases between. This CDR3 has 16 residues. The germline V gene encodes CDR1 SGDLS and CDR2 YYNGEE. The DNA for the CDR3 is TGTGCCAGCAGCAAGACTATAACGAGCGCGGGCTATGGCTACACCTTC. Encoded protein: CASSKTITSAGYGYTF.

V is TRBV1 and J is TRBJ2-1; the table's D gene call, TRBD2, was not cross checked with the DNA. TRBV1 is classified as a pseudogene. CDR3 length equals 15 residues. CDR3 bases: TGCACCAGCAGCCAAAGCGGGGGGTCCTACAATGAGCAGTTCTTC. Its protein is CTSSQSGGSYNEQFF.

V gene TRBV5-1 combines with J gene TRBJ1-4, with D unresolved. The germline CDR1 and CDR2 sequences are SGHRS and YFSETQ. This CDR3 is 13 amino acids long. Trimming pared 0 bases from V and 5 bases from J, leaving 5 bases between. CDR3 sequence: CASSLAPNEKLFF. Written as DNA, the CDR3 is TGCGCCAGCAGCTTGGCCCCAAATGAAAAACTGTTTTTT. Filled out from reference TRBV5-1 and TRBJ1-4, the complete variable domain reads KAGVTQTPRYLIKTRGQQVTLSCSPISGHRSVSWYQQTPGQGLQFLFEYFSETQRNKGNFPGRFSGRQFSNSRSEMNVSTLELGDSALYLCASSLAPNEKLFFGSGTQLSVL.

V and J are TRBV9 and TRBJ1-1; D may be TRBD1 (5 bases). This CDR3 spans 15 amino acids. Trimming pared 2 bases from V and 1 base from J, leaving 12 bases between. Germline CDR1 is SGDLS and CDR2 is YYNGEE. The CDR3 protein is CASSVRDGQNTEAFF. For the CDR3, the DNA is TGTGCCAGCAGCGTGAGGGACGGGCAGAACACTGAAGCTTTCTTT. Full variable domain (remainder filled in from reference TRBV9 and TRBJ1-1): DSGVTQTPKHLITATGQRVTLRCSPRSGDLSVYWYQQSLDQGLQFLIQYYNGEERAKGNILERFSAQQFPDLHSELNLSSLELGDSALYFCASSVRDGQNTEAFFGQGTRLTVV.

V gene TRBV5-1 combines with J gene TRBJ1-4, with a weak D call TRBD1 (5 bases). The CDR3 covers 14 residues. With 0 bases removed from V and 3 bases from J, the gap between germline ends came to 6 bases. In germline, CDR1 is SGHRS, CDR2 YFSETQ. The CDR3 bases are TGCGCCAGCAGCTTGGGACAGTCTAATGAAAAACTGTTTTTT. Its translation: CASSLGQSNEKLFF.

The CDR3 protein is CASSQDMGGIKEAFF. CDR3 sequence (DNA): TGCGCCAGCAGCCAAGATATGGGGGGGATAAAGGAAGCTTTCTTT. V and J are TRBV4-3 and TRBJ1-1, with a tentative D call TRBD1 (5 bases). CDR3 length: 15 residues. Germline assignment: CDR1 LGHNA and CDR2 YSLEER. V lost 0 bases to trimming and J lost 8 bases, with 16 bases between them.

The V gene is TRBV2, the J gene TRBJ2-7, with 7 bases identical to TRBD1. This CDR3 is 14 amino acids long. Germline CDR1 and CDR2: SNHLY and FYNNEI. Trimming at V came to 6 bases and at J to 2 bases, leaving 7 bases not matched to a gene. This chain's CDR3 is CASRAGTATYEQYF. In nucleotides, the CDR3 is TGTGCCAGCAGGGCCGGGACAGCGACCTACGAGCAGTACTTC.

This clone has more than one count but fewer than ten. The chain carries TRBV7-6 and TRBJ2-7; D is ambiguous. V was shortened by 5 bases and J by 2 bases, with 13 bases between the two germline ends. Looked up from germline, CDR1 is SGHVS and CDR2 is FNYEAQ. The CDR3 consists of 14 residues. The CDR3 here is CASSDLQTPYEQYF. The DNA for the CDR3 is TGTGCCAGCAGCGATTTGCAGACCCCCTACGAGCAGTACTTC.

This clone has a single count. The chain employs TRBV15 and TRBJ1-2; D gene ambiguous. This CDR3 comprises 15 residues. Trimming cost V 0 bases and J 0 bases, with 8 bases left between them. Germline CDR1 is LNHNV and CDR2 is YYDKDF (reference sequence). The CDR3 is CATSRDSVANYGYTF. As DNA, the CDR3 is TGTGCCACCAGCAGAGATTCCGTAGCTAACTATGGCTACACCTTC.

V and J are TRBV6-5 and TRBJ2-3; a weak D match, TRBD1 (5 bases). Germline V lookup: CDR1 MNHEY, CDR2 SVGAGI. The CDR3 extends over 12 amino acids. Trimming took 6 bases from V and 5 from J, leaving 9 bases between them. As DNA, the CDR3 is TGTGCCAGCAGGTCAGGGTTAGATACGCAGTATTTT. Translated, it gives CASRSGLDTQYF.

The rearrangement uses TRBV5-6 and TRBJ1-1; the D gene is possibly TRBD1 (5 bases). There are 16 residues in the CDR3. Trimming shortened V by 0 bases and J by 0 bases, and 12 bases separated the two germline ends. Germline lookup yields CDR1 SGHDT and CDR2 YYEEEE. Here the CDR3 DNA reads TGTGCCAGCAGCTTGGGGGCAGGGACTTTGAACACTGAAGCTTTCTTT. This encodes CASSLGAGTLNTEAFF.

This chain uses TRBV6-4 with TRBJ2-3; D possibly corresponds to TRBD2 (6 bases). Trimming took 2 bases from V and 2 from J, leaving 11 bases between them. This CDR3 spans 15 amino acids. Germline assignment: CDR1 MRHNA and CDR2 SNTAGT. The CDR3 DNA follows: TGTGCCAGCAGTGACGGAGCGGGTGCCACAGATACGCAGTATTTT. It encodes CASSDGAGATDTQYF.

The chain joins TRBV5-1 to TRBJ2-7, with 11 bases matching TRBD1. Germline V gives CDR1 SGHRS, CDR2 YFSETQ. The V and J ends lost 6 bases and 3 bases, in that order; junction bases with no gene match: 8. The CDR3 spans 15 residues. CDR3 nucleotide sequence: TGCGCCAGCACTAATCCGGGGACAGGGGGCTACGAGCAGTACTTC. Its translation is CASTNPGTGGYEQYF.

The chain carries TRBV5-4 and TRBJ2-3; no reliable D call. The CDR3 length is 17 residues. With 0 bases removed from V and 1 base from J, the gap between germline ends came to 15 bases. The germline V gene has CDR1 SGHNT and CDR2 YYREEE (reference sequence). The CDR3 sequence: CASSLGRAQRGTDTQYF. In DNA form, the CDR3 reads TGTGCCAGCAGCTTGGGTCGGGCACAAAGGGGCACAGATACGCAGTATTTT.

The rearrangement joins TRBV9 to TRBJ2-3; 10 bases map to TRBD2. After removal of 3 bases from V and 4 bases from J, the junction contained 5 bases not matched to a gene. Germline V gives CDR1 SGDLS, CDR2 YYNGEE. This CDR3 region has 15 residues. CDR3 region: CASSGSGGYADTQYF. The CDR3 nucleotides read TGTGCCAGCAGCGGTAGCGGGGGGTACGCAGATACGCAGTATTTT.

This clone was counted once. The J gene is TRBJ1-6, the V gene TRBV5-6, with D unresolved. This CDR3 comprises 16 residues. In germline, CDR1 is SGHDT, CDR2 YYEEEE. V dropped 4 bases and J dropped 8 bases, with 19 bases sitting between them. CDR3 DNA sequence: TGTGCCAGCAGCCCTGGAAGTCGGTCCAGGCATTCACCCCTCCACTTT. It encodes CASSPGSRSRHSPLHF.

This chain uses TRBV19 with TRBJ1-5; possibly TRBD1 for D (5 bases). The CDR3 sequence is 14 residues long. Germline V CDR1 and CDR2: LNHDA, SQIVND (reference sequence). The ends were cut back, 6 bases at V and 5 bases at J, with 14 bases in the middle. The CDR3: CASSGHTSYQPQHF. DNA for the CDR3: TGTGCCAGTAGCGGACACACCTCCTATCAGCCCCAGCATTTT.

This sequence joins TRBV6-1 and TRBJ2-7; 7 nucleotides agree with TRBD1. Germline-derived CDR1 and CDR2 are MNHNS and SASEGT. The length of the CDR3 is 15 residues. The V and J ends lost 1 base and 3 bases, in that order; junction bases with no gene match: 6. The CDR3 spells CASSEGWGQNYEQYF. The CDR3 DNA reads as TGTGCCAGCAGTGAAGGTTGGGGACAGAACTACGAGCAGTACTTC.

DNA for the CDR3: TGTGCCAGCAGCTCGGGACAGGGGTTGTATGGAGAGACCCAGTACTTC. Its protein is CASSSGQGLYGETQYF. The chain combines TRBV5-8 with TRBJ2-5; 10 bases fit TRBD1. The junction had 9 bases not matched to a gene; V was cut back by 3 bases and J by 4 bases. Germline V gives CDR1 SGHTS, CDR2 YDEGEE. This CDR3 is built from 16 residues.

This chain links TRBV19 with TRBJ1-1; D gene ambiguous. Trimming removed 1 base from V and 1 base from J, with 7 bases in between. The CDR3 length is 14 residues. Germline V lookup: CDR1 LNHDA, CDR2 SQIVND (reference sequence). The CDR3 here is CASSIVLKNTEAFF. DNA for the CDR3: TGTGCCAGTAGTATAGTTTTAAAGAACACTGAAGCTTTCTTT.

V and J are TRBV10-3 and TRBJ1-5; D is unclear. The germline CDR1 and CDR2 sequences are ENHRY and SYGVKD. Trimming removed 11 bases from V and 1 base from J, with 12 bases in between. CDR3 length: 13 amino acids. The CDR3 DNA sequence: TGTGCCGCCCATGGGGAGAGCAATCAGCCCCAGCATTTT. It specifies CAAHGESNQPQHF.

The genes are TRBV4-3 and TRBJ2-3, with 7 bases lining up with TRBD2. The CDR3 is 15 residues long. V was pared by 1 base and J by 1 base, with 2 bases of the junction left unmatched. CDR1 is LGHNA and CDR2 is YSLEER in the germline V gene. Here the CDR3 reads CASSQVAGGTDTQYF. The DNA of the CDR3 is TGCGCCAGCAGCCAAGTGGCGGGGGGCACAGATACGCAGTATTTT.

This clone was counted a single time. V and J are TRBV5-1 and TRBJ1-4; 11 bases agree with TRBD1. Germline trimming cut 5 bases from V and 3 bases from J; bases unmatched to any gene: 6. CDR1 is SGHRS, CDR2 YFSETQ, per germline. The CDR3 has 16 residues. CDR3 in amino acids: CASSTGQGASNEKLFF. CDR3 coding DNA: TGCGCCAGCAGTACCGGACAGGGGGCATCTAATGAAAAACTGTTTTTT.

The rearrangement joins TRBV11-3 to TRBJ2-1; D unresolved. CDR1 is SGHNT and CDR2 is YENEEA in the germline V gene. This CDR3 comprises 15 residues. V was cut by 1 base and J by 8 bases, with 15 bases left in between. CDR3 loop: CASSLGGDFDDEQFF. The DNA of the CDR3 is TGTGCCAGCAGCTTAGGAGGAGACTTTGACGATGAGCAGTTCTTC.